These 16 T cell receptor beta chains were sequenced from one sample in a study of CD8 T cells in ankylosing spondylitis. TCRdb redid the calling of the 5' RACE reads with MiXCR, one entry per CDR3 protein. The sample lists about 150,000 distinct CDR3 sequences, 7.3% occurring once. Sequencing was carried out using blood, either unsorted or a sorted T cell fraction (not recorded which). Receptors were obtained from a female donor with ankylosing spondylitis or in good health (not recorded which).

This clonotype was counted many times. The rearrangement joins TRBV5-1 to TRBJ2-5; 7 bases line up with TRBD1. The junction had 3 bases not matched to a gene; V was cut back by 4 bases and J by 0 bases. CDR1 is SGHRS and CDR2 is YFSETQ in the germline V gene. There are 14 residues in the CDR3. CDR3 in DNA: TGCGCCAGCAGCACCCAGGGGGACCAAGAGACCCAGTACTTC. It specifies CASSTQGDQETQYF. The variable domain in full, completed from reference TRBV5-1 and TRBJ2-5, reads KAGVTQTPRYLIKTRGQQVTLSCSPISGHRSVSWYQQTPGQGLQFLFEYFSETQRNKGNFPGRFSGRQFSNSRSEMNVSTLELGDSALYLCASSTQGDQETQYFGPGTRLLVL.

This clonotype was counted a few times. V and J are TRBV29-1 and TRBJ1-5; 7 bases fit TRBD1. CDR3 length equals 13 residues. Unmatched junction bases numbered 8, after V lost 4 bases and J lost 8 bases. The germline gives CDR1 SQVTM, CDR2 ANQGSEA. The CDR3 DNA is TGCAGCGTTGGACAGGGACGGGCGGAGCCCCAGCATTTT. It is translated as CSVGQGRAEPQHF.

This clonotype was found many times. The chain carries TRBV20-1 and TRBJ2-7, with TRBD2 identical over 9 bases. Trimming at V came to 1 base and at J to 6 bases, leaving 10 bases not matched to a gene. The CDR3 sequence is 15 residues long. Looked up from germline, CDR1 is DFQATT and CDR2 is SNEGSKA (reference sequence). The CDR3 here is CSARGTGTSSPEQYF. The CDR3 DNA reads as TGCAGTGCTAGAGGAACCGGGACTAGCTCCCCCGAGCAGTACTTC.

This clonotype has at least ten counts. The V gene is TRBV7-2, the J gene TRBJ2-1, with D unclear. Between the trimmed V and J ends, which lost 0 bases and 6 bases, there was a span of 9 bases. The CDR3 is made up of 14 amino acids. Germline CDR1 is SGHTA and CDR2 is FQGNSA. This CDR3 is CASSLALRVNEQFF. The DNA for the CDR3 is TGTGCCAGCAGCTTAGCCCTTCGGGTCAATGAGCAGTTCTTC.

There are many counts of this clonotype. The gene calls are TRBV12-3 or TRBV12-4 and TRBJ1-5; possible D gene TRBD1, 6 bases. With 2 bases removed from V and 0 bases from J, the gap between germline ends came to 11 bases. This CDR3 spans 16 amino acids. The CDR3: CASSLSGHLSNQPQHF. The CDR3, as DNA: TGTGCCAGCAGTTTATCGGGACACCTTAGCAATCAGCCCCAGCATTTT.

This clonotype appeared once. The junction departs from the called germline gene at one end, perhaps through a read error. The CDR3 DNA follows: TGTGCCAGCGGCTTCGGGCTGCCCTACGAGCAGTACTTC. Its protein product is CASGFGLPYEQYF. V is TRBV7-9 and J is TRBJ2-7; D ambiguous. Germline V gene lookup returns CDR1 SEHNR and CDR2 FQNEAQ (reference sequence). The CDR3 is made up of 13 amino acids.

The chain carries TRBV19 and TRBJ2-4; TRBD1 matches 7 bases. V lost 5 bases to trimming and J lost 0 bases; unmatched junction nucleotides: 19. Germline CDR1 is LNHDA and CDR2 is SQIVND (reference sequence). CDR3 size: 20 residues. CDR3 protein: CASSPYLGQSDRLAKNIQYF. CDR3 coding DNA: TGTGCCAGTAGTCCTTACCTGGGACAGTCCGATCGACTAGCCAAAAACATTCAGTACTTC.

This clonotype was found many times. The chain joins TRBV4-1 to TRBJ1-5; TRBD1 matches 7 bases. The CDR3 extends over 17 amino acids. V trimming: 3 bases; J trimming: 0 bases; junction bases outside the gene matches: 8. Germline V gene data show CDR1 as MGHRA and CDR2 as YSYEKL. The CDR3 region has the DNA TGCGCCAGCAGCCAGGCCGAACAGGGGTATAGCAATCAGCCCCAGCATTTT. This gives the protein CASSQAEQGYSNQPQHF.

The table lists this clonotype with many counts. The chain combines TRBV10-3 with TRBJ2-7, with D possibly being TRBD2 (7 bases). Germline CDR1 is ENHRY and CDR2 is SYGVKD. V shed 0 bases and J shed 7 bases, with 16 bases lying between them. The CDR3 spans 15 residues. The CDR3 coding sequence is TGTGCCATCAGTGAGTCGATGGGGGGGCCTAGGGAGCAGTACTTC. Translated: CAISESMGGPREQYF.

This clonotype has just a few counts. The CDR3 DNA sequence: TGCAGCATCATGAGGGCAGATACGCAGTATTTT. It encodes CSIMRADTQYF. The chain links TRBV29-1 to TRBJ2-3, with D possibly TRBD2 on 5 matching bases. Germline CDR1 reads SQVTM; CDR2 reads ANQGSEA. The CDR3 is 11 amino acids. The V gene lost 8 bases and the J gene lost 4 bases, with 10 bases spanning the gap.

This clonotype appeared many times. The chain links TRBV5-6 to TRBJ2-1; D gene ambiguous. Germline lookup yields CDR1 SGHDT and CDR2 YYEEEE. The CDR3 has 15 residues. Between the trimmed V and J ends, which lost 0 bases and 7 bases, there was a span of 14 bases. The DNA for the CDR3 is TGTGCCAGCAGCTTGGGTCCCATCAGGAGTAATGAGCAGTTCTTC. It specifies CASSLGPIRSNEQFF.

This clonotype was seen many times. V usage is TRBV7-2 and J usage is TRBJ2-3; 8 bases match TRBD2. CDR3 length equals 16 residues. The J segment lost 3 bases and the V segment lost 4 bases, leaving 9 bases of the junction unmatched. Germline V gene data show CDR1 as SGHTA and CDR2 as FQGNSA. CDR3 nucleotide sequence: TGTGCCAGCAGCTCGAGGGGGACTAGGGGTACAGATACGCAGTATTTT. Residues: CASSSRGTRGTDTQYF.

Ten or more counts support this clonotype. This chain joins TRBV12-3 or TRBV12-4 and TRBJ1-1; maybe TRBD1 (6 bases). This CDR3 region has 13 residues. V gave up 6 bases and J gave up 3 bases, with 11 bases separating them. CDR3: CASSLRQDTEAFF. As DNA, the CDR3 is TGTGCCAGCAGCCTGAGACAGGACACTGAAGCTTTCTTT.

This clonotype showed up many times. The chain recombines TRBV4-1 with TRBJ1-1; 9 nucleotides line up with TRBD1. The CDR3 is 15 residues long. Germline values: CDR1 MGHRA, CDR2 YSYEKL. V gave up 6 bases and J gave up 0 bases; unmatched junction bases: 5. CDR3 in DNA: TGCGCCAGCAGGGATCGGGACAGGGTGAACACTGAAGCTTTCTTT. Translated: CASRDRDRVNTEAFF.

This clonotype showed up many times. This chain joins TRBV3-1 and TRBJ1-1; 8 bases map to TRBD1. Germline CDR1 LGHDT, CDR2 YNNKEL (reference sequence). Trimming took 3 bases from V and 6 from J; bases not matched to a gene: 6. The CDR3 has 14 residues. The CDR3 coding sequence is TGTGCCAGCAGCCACCGGACAGGGTCCGCTGAAGCTTTCTTT. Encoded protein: CASSHRTGSAEAFF.

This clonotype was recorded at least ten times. The CDR3 sequence: CASSPGQLNEKLFF. CDR3 coding DNA: TGTGCCAGCTCACCTGGACAGCTTAATGAAAAACTGTTTTTT. The V gene is TRBV18, the J gene TRBJ1-4, with TRBD1 as a possible D gene (6 bases). V was pared by 3 bases and J by 4 bases, with 9 bases between. The CDR3 is 14 amino acids. CDR1 is KGHSH and CDR2 is LQKENI in the germline V gene.